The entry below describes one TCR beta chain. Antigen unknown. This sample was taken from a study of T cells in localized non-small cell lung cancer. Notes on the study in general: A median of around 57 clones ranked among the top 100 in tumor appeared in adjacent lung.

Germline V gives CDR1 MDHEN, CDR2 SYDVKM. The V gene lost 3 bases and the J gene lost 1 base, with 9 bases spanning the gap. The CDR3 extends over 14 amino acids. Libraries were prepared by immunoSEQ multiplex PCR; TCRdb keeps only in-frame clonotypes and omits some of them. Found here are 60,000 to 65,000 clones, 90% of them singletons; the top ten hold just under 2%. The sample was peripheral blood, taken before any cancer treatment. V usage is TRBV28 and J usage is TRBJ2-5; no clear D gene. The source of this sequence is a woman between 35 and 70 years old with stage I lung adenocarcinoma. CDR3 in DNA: TGTGCCAGCAGTTTGCTTGGGCCCCAAGAGACCCAGTACTTC. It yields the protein CASSLLGPQETQYF.